The T cell receptor (beta chain) under discussion was sequenced for a study of blood T cells in healthy people across ages. Primers used in a second PCR of roughly 7 to 12 cycles were a sample-barcoded 5' primer and a J-beta primer mix. TCRdb ran MiXCR on the 5' RACE reads and lists one entry per CDR3 protein. The data show some 1.4 million distinct CDR3 sequences, 42% seen once. The CDR3 sequence is 16 residues long. Trimming cost V 6 bases and J 11 bases, with 28 bases left between them. The TCR originated in a woman between 18 and 29 years old in good health. The specimen was blood. The chain uses TRBV12-3 or TRBV12-4 and TRBJ2-5; maybe TRBD2 (5 bases). DNA of the CDR3: TGTGCCAGCAGCCGGCTGGACTCCCCATTCAACAATGAGCAGTACTTC. As protein: CASSRLDSPFNNEQYF.